These 24 T cell receptor beta chains share one sample of origin, sequenced in a study of T cell repertoires in cytomegalovirus infection. These receptors' targets are unknown. TCRdb re-analysed the reads in MiXCR, keeping a single row per CDR3 protein. The profile covers about 310,000 distinct CDR3 sequences, with 20% to 25% appearing a single time and roughly 15% taken by the ten largest. Sample: cultured PBMCs, taken from culture after CMV antigen stimulation. The receptor set was obtained from a human donor in good health (CMV status not recorded). Some clones in this sample may be carry-over from other donors' samples.

This clonotype was observed a few times. The genes are TRBV6-2 or TRBV6-3 and TRBJ1-6, with D possibly being TRBD1 (6 bases). V shed 6 bases and J shed 8 bases, with 20 bases lying between them. CDR3 size: 16 residues. Germline assignment: CDR1 MNHEY and CDR2 SVGEGT. The CDR3 nucleotides are TGTGCCAGCAGCGCTACCCCACAGGGTGACCATTCACCCCTCCACTTT. Protein sequence: CASSATPQGDHSPLHF.

The chain recombines TRBV4-1 with TRBJ2-1, with TRBD1 matching over 7 bases. Germline-derived CDR1 and CDR2 are MGHRA and YSYEKL. CDR3 size: 15 residues. Trimming took 0 bases from V and 6 from J; bases not matched to a gene: 5. The CDR3 bases are TGCGCCAGCAGCCAAGATCGTACAGGGGTCAATGAGCAGTTCTTC. Translating it yields CASSQDRTGVNEQFF.

J is TRBJ2-5 and V is TRBV7-9, with D tentatively TRBD2 (5 bases). V was shortened by 4 bases and J by 5 bases, with 23 bases between the two germline ends. There are 17 residues in the CDR3. The germline V gene encodes CDR1 SEHNR and CDR2 FQNEAQ (reference sequence). The chain's CDR3 is CASSSSGERSTRETQYF. The CDR3 coding sequence is TGTGCCAGCAGCTCGTCCGGTGAGCGGAGTACCAGGGAGACCCAGTACTTC.

V gene TRBV20-1 combines with J gene TRBJ2-5, with D possibly matching TRBD1 (5 bases). Per germline, CDR1 DFQATT and CDR2 SNEGSKA (reference sequence). V lost 0 bases and J lost 0, with 11 bases in between. This CDR3 spans 15 amino acids. DNA of the CDR3: TGCAGTGCTAGAGATATAACAGGATACCAAGAGACCCAGTACTTC. Translation gives CSARDITGYQETQYF.

This chain connects TRBV9 to TRBJ2-3; D is perhaps TRBD1 (6 bases). V was shortened by 0 bases and J by 1 base, with 12 bases between the two germline ends. Germline CDR1 SGDLS, CDR2 YYNGEE. This CDR3 is 16 amino acids long. The CDR3 DNA follows: TGTGCCAGCAGCGTAGGAGGGAAGGGGGGCACAGATACGCAGTATTTT. It is translated as CASSVGGKGGTDTQYF.

J is TRBJ1-1 and V is TRBV7-9; possibly TRBD1 for D (6 bases). V was cut by 6 bases and J by 4 bases, with 15 bases left in between. The CDR3 runs 14 residues. From germline, CDR1 is SEHNR and CDR2 FQNEAQ (reference sequence). The CDR3 bases are TGTGCCAGCAGTTGGCCGGGGGCCGGCACTGAAGCTTTCTTT. Protein: CASSWPGAGTEAFF. Full variable domain (missing parts from reference TRBV7-9 and TRBJ1-1): DTGVSQNPRHKITKRGQNVTFRCDPISEHNRLYWYRQTLGQGPEFLTYFQNEAQLEKSRLLSDRFSAERPKGSFSTLEIQRTEQGDSAMYLCASSWPGAGTEAFFGQGTRLTVV.

The chain recombines TRBV6-5 with TRBJ2-7; 13 bases are shared with TRBD2. Germline CDR1 MNHEY, CDR2 SVGAGI. This CDR3 is built from 16 residues. The V and J ends lost 4 bases and 4 bases, in that order; junction bases with no gene match: 7. This CDR3 is CASSFGGTSGIYEQYF. CDR3 bases: TGTGCCAGCAGTTTCGGGGGGACTAGCGGGATTTACGAGCAGTACTTC.

This chain links TRBV7-9 with TRBJ1-5; TRBD1 is a possible D gene (6 bases). Germline-derived CDR1 and CDR2 are SEHNR and FQNEAQ (reference sequence). V lost 3 bases to trimming and J lost 6 bases, with 18 bases between them. This CDR3 has 16 residues. The CDR3 is CASSLVGGEVTQPQHF. The CDR3 DNA is TGTGCCAGCAGCTTGGTCGGGGGCGAGGTGACTCAGCCCCAGCATTTT.

This clonotype has a count of ten or more. The chain joins TRBV7-8 to TRBJ2-7; 11 nucleotides match TRBD2. Losses at the gene ends were 1 base for V and 3 bases for J; bases not matched to a gene: 5. Germline V CDR1 and CDR2: SGHVS, FQNEAQ. This CDR3 comprises 16 residues. The CDR3 DNA reads as TGTGCCAGCAGCTTAGAACTAGCGGGAGAGGGCTACGAGCAGTACTTC. It is translated as CASSLELAGEGYEQYF. Together with reference TRBV7-8 and TRBJ2-7, the CDR3 gives the full variable domain: GAGVSQSPRYKVAKRGQDVALRCDPISGHVSLFWYQQALGQGPEFLTYFQNEAQLDKSGLPSDRFFAERPEGSVSTLKIQRTQQEDSAVYLCASSLELAGEGYEQYFGPGTRLTVT.

The rearrangement uses TRBV29-1 and TRBJ2-7; D might be TRBD1 (5 bases). Per the germline V gene, CDR1 is SQVTM and CDR2 is ANQGSEA. This CDR3 region has 13 residues. V lost 3 bases and J 0 bases, leaving 9 bases between the germline ends. The CDR3 DNA follows: TGCAGCGTTGATGCAGGGAACTCCTACGAGCAGTACTTC. Translation: CSVDAGNSYEQYF.

Only a few counts were recorded for this clonotype. The chain has TRBV19 and TRBJ1-1, with TRBD1 matching 8 bases. V gave up 6 bases and J gave up 7 bases; unmatched junction bases: 7. This CDR3 has 13 amino acids. Germline CDR1 reads LNHDA; CDR2 reads SQIVND (reference sequence). The CDR3 coding sequence is TGTGCCAGTAGGGACAGGGATGTGGGTGAAGCTTTCTTT. It encodes CASRDRDVGEAFF.

The chain carries TRBV24-1 and TRBJ1-5, with D unclear. The germline CDR1 and CDR2 sequences are KGHDR and SFDVKD. Trimming stripped 4 bases from V and 2 bases from J, with 8 bases between. This CDR3 is built from 14 residues. The CDR3, as DNA: TGTGCCACCAGTGACGAGCGGCGCAATCAGCCCCAGCATTTT. Translation: CATSDERRNQPQHF.

This clonotype was detected many times. J is TRBJ2-1 and V is TRBV12-3 or TRBV12-4; D is unresolved. V gave up 4 bases and J gave up 6 bases, with 4 bases separating them. This CDR3 has 11 residues. In nucleotides, the CDR3 is TGTGCCAGCAGTTCTATCAATGAGCAGTTCTTC. It encodes CASSSINEQFF.

The rearrangement links TRBV5-6 to TRBJ1-5; D gene unclear. CDR1 SGHDT and CDR2 YYEEEE come from the germline V gene. This CDR3 is built from 15 residues. V was shortened by 4 bases and J by 5 bases, with 16 bases between the two germline ends. The chain's CDR3 is CASSRRDLLHQPQHF. In DNA form, the CDR3 reads TGTGCCAGCAGCCGGAGGGATCTACTACATCAGCCCCAGCATTTT. Together with reference TRBV5-6 and TRBJ1-5, the CDR3 gives the full variable domain: DAGVTQSPTHLIKTRGQQVTLRCSPKSGHDTVSWYQQALGQGPQFIFQYYEEEERQRGNFPDRFSGHQFPNYSSELNVNALLLGDSALYLCASSRRDLLHQPQHFGDGTRLSIL.

The rearrangement uses TRBV19 and TRBJ2-1, with TRBD1 identical over 12 bases. J gave up 4 bases and V 5 bases, and 12 bases lay outside the gene matches. This CDR3 is built from 18 residues. CDR1 is LNHDA and CDR2 is SQIVND in the germline V gene (reference sequence). The DNA of the CDR3 is TGTGCCAGTAGTGCCGGGACAGGGGGCCCGGGGGCTTACAATGAGCAGTTCTTC. It yields the protein CASSAGTGGPGAYNEQFF.

This clonotype was recorded a few times. The chain uses TRBV12-3 or TRBV12-4 and TRBJ1-3; unclear D gene. CDR3 size: 17 residues. V was shortened by 2 bases and J by 0 bases, with 14 bases between the two germline ends. The chain's CDR3 is CASSLTELTDSGNTIYF. The DNA of the CDR3 is TGTGCCAGCAGTTTAACGGAGTTAACTGACTCTGGAAACACCATATATTTT.

The rearrangement joins TRBV27 to TRBJ1-5; no clear D. Per germline, CDR1 MNHEY and CDR2 SMNVEV (reference sequence). CDR3 size: 12 residues. Trimming removed 6 bases from V and 4 bases from J, with 7 bases in between. The CDR3 loop is CASRYRNQPQHF. The DNA of the CDR3 is TGTGCCAGCAGATACAGAAATCAGCCCCAGCATTTT.

This clonotype was seen only a few times. The chain is built from TRBV28 and TRBJ2-5; the D gene is possibly TRBD1 (5 bases). CDR1 is MDHEN, CDR2 SYDVKM, per germline. Trimming cost V 3 bases and J 6 bases, with 11 bases left between them. There are 13 residues in the CDR3. CDR3 loop: CASSLGRAQTQYF. CDR3 sequence (DNA): TGTGCCAGCAGTTTGGGCAGGGCGCAGACCCAGTACTTC.

V usage is TRBV24-1 and J usage is TRBJ2-3; 9 bases are a match to TRBD1. CDR1 and CDR2 (germline): KGHDR, SFDVKD. The V gene end was trimmed by 0 bases and the J gene end by 6 bases; junction bases not matched to a gene: 12. The CDR3 has 18 residues. The CDR3 here is CATSDLGGQGVLTDTQYF. In nucleotides, the CDR3 is TGTGCCACCAGTGATTTGGGGGGACAGGGCGTTCTGACGGATACGCAGTATTTT.

This clonotype has a count of ten or more. The gene calls are TRBV7-2 and TRBJ2-1; either TRBD1 or TRBD2 may supply D (5 bases each). Trimming removed 1 base at V and 0 bases at J, with 10 bases between. This CDR3 contains 16 residues. Germline CDR1 and CDR2: SGHTA and FQGNSA. The CDR3, as DNA: TGTGCCAGCAGCTTAGGGCCCGGGGCCTCCTACAATGAGCAGTTCTTC. Translated, it gives CASSLGPGASYNEQFF.

The sample holds a few counts of this clonotype. The V and J genes are TRBV19 and TRBJ2-5; D is perhaps TRBD1 (5 bases). The CDR3 totals 15 residues. Germline CDR1 is LNHDA and CDR2 is SQIVND (reference sequence). The V and J ends lost 5 bases and 5 bases respectively, with 18 bases between them. The CDR3 bases are TGTGCCAGTAGTGTGAGCAGGGTATTACGGGAGACCCAGTACTTC. Translation: CASSVSRVLRETQYF.

This rearrangement joins TRBV5-1 to TRBJ2-5; D is perhaps TRBD2 (5 bases). This CDR3 is built from 15 residues. V lost 1 base, J lost 5 bases, and 15 bases lay in between. Germline V lookup: CDR1 SGHRS, CDR2 YFSETQ. The DNA of the CDR3 is TGCGCCAGCAGCTTGAGCGGAAGAGGGATTGAGACCCAGTACTTC. Residues: CASSLSGRGIETQYF.

The CDR3 DNA follows: TGTGCCAGCAGTTACCACAGTCGAGGGGGCTACACCTTC. Protein: CASSYHSRGGYTF. V usage is TRBV6-5 and J usage is TRBJ1-2; no definite D call. Germline V CDR1 and CDR2: MNHEY, SVGAGI. The length of the CDR3 is 13 residues. V lost 2 bases, J lost 8 bases, and 12 bases lay in between.

This clonotype was picked up many times. The V and J genes are TRBV11-3 and TRBJ2-3; 7 nucleotides agree with TRBD2. The CDR3 spans 17 residues. Germline lookup yields CDR1 SGHNT and CDR2 YENEEA. The J segment lost 4 bases and the V segment lost 5 bases, leaving 15 bases of the junction unmatched. In DNA, the CDR3 is TGTGCCAGCAGCGATCCCTGGAAGCGGGAAATACCAGATACGCAGTATTTT. Encoded protein: CASSDPWKREIPDTQYF.